This T cell receptor (beta chain) came from a study of somatic mutations in cytotoxic T cells in rheumatoid arthritis. Libraries were prepared by immunoSEQ multiplex PCR; TCRdb keeps only in-frame clonotypes and omits some of them. The table has more than 15,000 clones, 70% to 75% seen once; the top ten hold 21%. The length of the CDR3 is 13 residues. The junction had 11 bases not matched to a gene; V was cut back by 5 bases and J by 9 bases. Germline CDR1 is SQVTM and CDR2 is ANQGSEA. With respect to this clone: What it binds is not known.

Study-level results: In the expanded CD8+ clones, the antigen targets remained unknown. CD8+ T-cell clonality did not differ significantly between rheumatoid arthritis patients and age-matched healthy controls. It was in rheumatoid arthritis patients, but not in healthy controls, that CD8+ clonality increased with age.

V is TRBV29-1 and J is TRBJ2-7, with 9 bases lining up with TRBD1. Sequenced input: CD8+ T cells sorted from blood. This receptor was taken from a woman aged 60-70 years in good health. This CDR3 is CSVTGTGMYGQYF. The CDR3 DNA reads as TGCAGCGTTACCGGGACAGGGATGTATGGGCAGTACTTC.